This TCR beta chain is drawn from a study of shared clonotypes between healthy human individuals. Only in-frame clones appear in the TCRdb table, and some are missing; sequencing was by immunoSEQ multiplex PCR. Found here are 2 million to 2.5 million clones, around 95% of them singletons; the top ten hold roughly 0.13%. V gave up 0 bases and J gave up 6 bases, with 12 bases separating them. The CDR3 is made up of 14 amino acids. CDR1 SGHTA and CDR2 FQGNSA come from the germline V gene. The source of this sequence is a young man in good health. The sequenced sample consisted of naive CD4+ T cells sorted from blood. Regarding subset: CD45RA+ positively selected. V is TRBV7-2 and J is TRBJ2-7; a possible D gene is TRBD2 (6 bases). The chain's CDR3 is CASSLAGLGGEQYF. The CDR3 DNA is TGTGCCAGCAGCTTAGCCGGCCTCGGGGGCGAGCAGTACTTC.